Below, 28 T cell receptor beta chains from the same sample are listed, as sequenced in a study of siplizumab effects on memory and regulatory T cells. Generated by immunoSEQ multiplex PCR, the TCRdb table keeps only in-frame clones and is missing some. The table records tens of thousands of clones, roughly 96% of them present only once. Sequencing was performed on naive CD8+ T cells sorted from blood. These receptors were collected from a human donor in good health.

The chain uses TRBV11-2 and TRBJ2-7; 9 positions agree with TRBD1. With V trimmed by 5 bases and J by 6 bases, 8 bases remained unmatched. Germline values: CDR1 SGHAT, CDR2 FQNNGV. The CDR3 has 14 residues. Written as DNA, the CDR3 is TGTGCCAGCAGCCCCTACAGGGGGCAGGGCGAGCAGTACTTC. Translating it yields CASSPYRGQGEQYF.

The rearrangement links TRBV7-7 to TRBJ2-5; tentatively, D is TRBD2 (5 bases). Germline CDR1 reads SSHAT; CDR2 reads FNYEAQ (reference sequence). The CDR3 length is 15 residues. The V gene lost 5 bases and the J gene lost 5 bases, with 18 bases spanning the gap. The CDR3 is CASSGERSLGETQYF. As DNA, the CDR3 is TGTGCCAGCAGCGGGGAGAGGAGTCTCGGGGAGACCCAGTACTTC.

This clone came up a few times. The rearrangement uses TRBV20-1 and TRBJ1-1; D is undetermined. Trimming took 6 bases from V and 6 from J, leaving 11 bases between them. CDR1 is DFQATT and CDR2 is SNEGSKA in the germline V gene (reference sequence). The CDR3 extends over 11 amino acids. CDR3 amino acids: CSALYGAEAFF. CDR3 bases: TGCAGTGCCCTTTACGGGGCTGAAGCTTTCTTT.

This sequence joins TRBV10-3 and TRBJ1-1; D call uncertain. This CDR3 region has 11 residues. Deletions cut 6 bases from V and 4 bases from J, with 6 bases between. The germline CDR1 and CDR2 sequences are ENHRY and SYGVKD. For the CDR3, the DNA is TGTGCCATCAGGGATGGCACTGAAGCTTTCTTT. Translation: CAIRDGTEAFF.

The rearrangement links TRBV9 to TRBJ2-2; D not resolved. V lost 4 bases and J lost 4, with 8 bases in between. Germline V CDR1 and CDR2: SGDLS, YYNGEE. The CDR3 covers 13 residues. CDR3 sequence reads: CASSQQGTGELFF. CDR3 bases: TGTGCCAGCAGCCAGCAAGGCACCGGGGAGCTGTTTTTT. Full variable domain (missing parts from reference TRBV9 and TRBJ2-2): DSGVTQTPKHLITATGQRVTLRCSPRSGDLSVYWYQQSLDQGLQFLIQYYNGEERAKGNILERFSAQQFPDLHSELNLSSLELGDSALYFCASSQQGTGELFFGEGSRLTVL.

This clone was seen once. The gene calls are TRBV28 and TRBJ2-1; D might be TRBD1 (6 bases). Germline assignment: CDR1 MDHEN and CDR2 SYDVKM. CDR3 size: 15 residues. The germline V and J ends were trimmed by 2 bases and 3 bases, with 11 bases remaining between them. The CDR3 DNA is TGTGCCAGCAGTTTAATGCCAGGGGTCTACAATGAGCAGTTCTTC. Amino acid sequence: CASSLMPGVYNEQFF.

The chain is built from TRBV27 and TRBJ2-3; no firm D call. The CDR3 is made up of 19 amino acids. V shed 5 bases and J shed 3 bases, with 27 bases lying between them. The germline V gene has CDR1 MNHEY and CDR2 SMNVEV (reference sequence). The CDR3 coding sequence is TGTGCCAGCAGTCCCTTGCGCGTCAATGGTCCCCAGGTAACAGATACGCAGTATTTT. As protein: CASSPLRVNGPQVTDTQYF.

This clone was counted a single time. The V gene is TRBV4-1, the J gene TRBJ2-7; D is possibly TRBD2 (7 bases). This CDR3 is built from 14 residues. Trimming removed 3 bases from V and 6 bases from J, with 15 bases in between. Germline-derived CDR1 and CDR2 are MGHRA and YSYEKL. The CDR3 protein is CASSHDNRGAEQYF. The CDR3 nucleotides are TGCGCCAGCAGCCATGACAATCGGGGGGCCGAGCAGTACTTC.

The CDR3 sequence: CASSFLGGAVYNEQFF. CDR3 sequence (DNA): TGTGCCAGCAGTTTCCTCGGGGGAGCGGTTTACAATGAGCAGTTCTTC. The rearrangement uses TRBV6-4 and TRBJ2-1, with D possibly being TRBD2 (6 bases). This CDR3 is 16 amino acids long. Germline V lookup: CDR1 MRHNA, CDR2 SNTAGT. V was trimmed by 5 bases and J by 4 bases, leaving 18 bases between them.

This clone was counted once. The V call is TRBV27, the J call TRBJ2-7, with a weak D call TRBD1 (5 bases). The CDR3 is 17 residues long. V dropped 3 bases and J dropped 6 bases, with 24 bases sitting between them. Germline lookup yields CDR1 MNHEY and CDR2 SMNVEV (reference sequence). CDR3 region: CASSFDFVTGRQGEQYF. CDR3 nucleotides: TGTGCCAGCAGTTTCGATTTTGTCACAGGAAGACAAGGCGAGCAGTACTTC.

This rearrangement joins TRBV6-1 to TRBJ2-1, with D tentatively TRBD1 (6 bases). Germline CDR1 reads MNHNS; CDR2 reads SASEGT. This CDR3 comprises 16 residues. V lost 2 bases and J 0 bases, leaving 11 bases between the germline ends. CDR3 DNA sequence: TGTGCCAGCAGTGAATGGGGGCGGACCTCCTACAATGAGCAGTTCTTC. Encoded protein: CASSEWGRTSYNEQFF.

V is TRBV10-1 and J is TRBJ2-2; 8 bases match TRBD1. This CDR3 spans 16 amino acids. V was clipped by 7 bases and J by 1 base; unmatched bases: 8. Germline CDR1 WNHNN, CDR2 SYGVQD (reference sequence). The CDR3 sequence: CASKTPGQENTGELFF. The CDR3, as DNA: TGCGCCAGCAAAACCCCGGGACAGGAGAACACCGGGGAGCTGTTTTTT.

The chain links TRBV15 to TRBJ2-1; 7 bases fit TRBD1. Germline CDR1 and CDR2: LNHNV and YYDKDF (reference sequence). The length of the CDR3 is 13 residues. Unmatched junction bases numbered 1, after V lost 2 bases and J lost 6 bases. For the CDR3, the DNA is TGTGCCACCAGCAGAACAGGGGTCAATGAGCAGTTCTTC. Protein sequence: CATSRTGVNEQFF. Variable domain in full (rest from reference TRBV15 and TRBJ2-1): DAMVIQNPRYQVTQFGKPVTLSCSQTLNHNVMYWYQQKSSQAPKLLFHYYDKDFNNEADTPDNFQSRRPNTSFCFLDIRSPGLGDTAMYLCATSRTGVNEQFFGPGTRLTVL.

The V gene is TRBV7-3, the J gene TRBJ2-2; D may be TRBD1 (6 bases). This CDR3 comprises 15 residues. Trimming shortened V by 4 bases and J by 4 bases, and 13 bases separated the two germline ends. The germline gives CDR1 SGHTA, CDR2 FQGTGA. The CDR3 nucleotides read TGTGCCAGCAGCTCCCGAGGGGGTATCACCGGGGAGCTGTTTTTT. This translates into CASSSRGGITGELFF.

The chain employs TRBV4-2 and TRBJ2-7, with D possibly matching TRBD1 (5 bases). The germline CDR1 and CDR2 sequences are LGHNA and YNFKEQ. The CDR3 is 18 residues long. V was trimmed by 1 base and J by 0 bases, leaving 19 bases between them. In nucleotides, the CDR3 is TGTGCCAGCAGCCAAGTACTATCTCAGGGTATAGACTCCTACGAGCAGTACTTC. Residues: CASSQVLSQGIDSYEQYF.

The V and J genes are TRBV9 and TRBJ2-3; the D gene is possibly TRBD2 (6 bases). V was cut by 0 bases and J by 0 bases, with 8 bases left in between. Germline V lookup: CDR1 SGDLS, CDR2 YYNGEE. The CDR3 extends over 15 amino acids. CDR3 DNA: TGTGCCAGCAGCGTAGACGGGACTAGCACAGATACGCAGTATTTT. This codes for CASSVDGTSTDTQYF.

The rearrangement links TRBV4-1 to TRBJ1-4, with TRBD1 matching over 8 bases. The CDR3 runs 16 residues. V was clipped by 4 bases and J by 8 bases; unmatched bases: 12. The germline V gene encodes CDR1 MGHRA and CDR2 YSYEKL. CDR3 region: CASSPALQGGEEKLFF. CDR3 in DNA: TGCGCCAGCAGCCCAGCCCTACAGGGGGGGGAAGAAAAACTGTTTTTT.

The V gene is TRBV19, the J gene TRBJ1-1, with D unresolved. Per germline, CDR1 LNHDA and CDR2 SQIVND (reference sequence). Trimming removed 3 bases at V and 0 bases at J, with 8 bases between. This CDR3 is built from 14 residues. The CDR3 nucleotides are TGTGCCAGTAGTATCCTTGTCATGAACACTGAAGCTTTCTTT. It translates to CASSILVMNTEAFF.

Comment on this clone: Other DNA sequences in the same sample also yield this CDR3. The V call is TRBV9, the J call TRBJ2-7; 10 bases map to TRBD1. Germline lookup yields CDR1 SGDLS and CDR2 YYNGEE. V gave up 0 bases and J gave up 0 bases; unmatched junction bases: 0. This CDR3 region has 15 residues. CDR3 in amino acids: CASSVGTGGSYEQYF. The DNA for the CDR3 is TGTGCCAGCAGCGTAGGGACAGGGGGCTCCTACGAGCAGTACTTC.

This clone was recorded only once. The chain recombines TRBV30 with TRBJ1-2, with D possibly TRBD1 on 5 matching bases. Trimming pared 2 bases from V and 8 bases from J, leaving 12 bases between. CDR1 GTSNPN and CDR2 SVGIG come from the germline V gene (reference sequence). This CDR3 contains 12 residues. CDR3 residues: CAWSRTGEGYTF. In nucleotides, the CDR3 is TGTGCCTGGAGTCGAACAGGAGAGGGCTACACCTTC.

The V and J genes are TRBV6-5 and TRBJ2-6; D uncertain. Per germline, CDR1 MNHEY and CDR2 SVGAGI. The CDR3 has 15 residues. Trimming removed 2 bases from V and 2 bases from J, with 7 bases in between. The CDR3 region has the DNA TGTGCCAGCAGTTACCATCCGGCTGGGGCCAACGTCCTGACTTTC. This gives the protein CASSYHPAGANVLTF.

V and J are TRBV6-5 and TRBJ2-1; weak D call: TRBD2 (6 bases). CDR1 MNHEY and CDR2 SVGAGI come from the germline V gene. V lost 6 bases, J lost 10 bases, and 16 bases lay in between. This CDR3 spans 13 amino acids. CDR3 region: CASRGVEEGEQFF. DNA for the CDR3: TGTGCCAGCAGGGGGGTTGAGGAGGGCGAGCAGTTCTTC.

The chain has TRBV5-8 and TRBJ1-4; D is ambiguous. Germline V gene lookup returns CDR1 SGHTS and CDR2 YDEGEE. CDR3 length: 12 residues. The ends were cut back, 1 base at V and 11 bases at J, with 9 bases in the middle. In DNA form, the CDR3 reads TGTGCCAGCAGCTTGTATCGGCAGAAACTGTTTTTT. Translating it yields CASSLYRQKLFF. The full variable domain, rest sourced from reference TRBV5-8 and TRBJ1-4, is EAGVTQSPTHLIKTRGQQATLRCSPISGHTSVYWYQQALGLGLQFLLWYDEGEERNRGNFPPRFSGRQFPNYSSELNVNALELEDSALYLCASSLYRQKLFFGSGTQLSVL.

This chain links TRBV2 with TRBJ1-1, with 11 bases fitting TRBD1. Trimming cost V 9 bases and J 0 bases; bases outside gene matches: 3. The CDR3 covers 14 residues. CDR1 and CDR2 from the germline V gene are SNHLY and FYNNEI. As DNA, the CDR3 is TGTGCCAGGAGGACAGGGGGCATGAACACTGAAGCTTTCTTT. It yields the protein CARRTGGMNTEAFF.

A single count supports this clone. The V call is TRBV11-1, the J call TRBJ1-4, with D possibly being TRBD1 (5 bases). V dropped 5 bases and J dropped 5 bases, with 9 bases sitting between them. The CDR3 contains 13 residues. Germline CDR1 is SGHAT and CDR2 is FQDESV (reference sequence). CDR3 in amino acids: CASSGRANEKLFF. In DNA, the CDR3 is TGTGCCAGCAGCGGCAGGGCGAATGAAAAACTGTTTTTT.

This clone was observed a single time. The chain employs TRBV2 and TRBJ2-7, with 8 bases lining up with TRBD1. V lost 6 bases, J lost 3 bases, and 10 bases stayed unmatched. The germline gives CDR1 SNHLY, CDR2 FYNNEI. The CDR3 contains 15 residues. DNA of the CDR3: TGTGCCAGCAGGACCGGGACAGGTCCCCACTACGAGCAGTACTTC. It is translated as CASRTGTGPHYEQYF.

This sequence joins TRBV5-4 and TRBJ2-5, with D possibly being TRBD1 (5 bases). Germline CDR1 SGHNT, CDR2 YYREEE (reference sequence). CDR3 size: 13 residues. V was shortened by 1 base and J by 1 base, with 5 bases between the two germline ends. In DNA form, the CDR3 reads TGTGCCAGCAGCTTGAGGGGCCAAGAGACCCAGTACTTC. This translates into CASSLRGQETQYF.

The chain uses TRBV5-4 and TRBJ2-1; D gene uncertain. Trimming removed 1 base at V and 8 bases at J, with 7 bases between. Germline-derived CDR1 and CDR2 are SGHNT and YYREEE (reference sequence). The CDR3 extends over 12 amino acids. The CDR3 bases are TGTGCCAGCAGCTTGCCTTTTGATGAGCAGTTCTTC. This translates into CASSLPFDEQFF.